Shown below are 9 T cell receptor beta chains from a single sample sequenced in a study of Ad26.COV2.S vaccination and SARS-CoV-2 variants (dated by TCRdb to the early 2020s). The library was produced with the immunoSEQ multiplex PCR assay. TCRdb took over this immuneACCESS table, retaining in-frame rearrangements with V and J assigned. Such tables are incomplete; in checked studies, under half of the missing clones stem from an unresolved V gene, and the remainder is unexplained. In all, the sample holds 200,000 to 250,000 clones, and 70% to 90% of those were seen once. The ten most abundant clones make up around 10% of the sample. This specimen's treatment or condition label, interpreted: about 20 received Ad26.COV2.S at low or high dose, single or two shots; about 5 received placebo; per-sample allocation not given. For vaccine and placebo recipients, repertoires were sequenced using samples collected on day 63 after the first injection.

Sequenced here: peripheral blood, sampled in a trial of Ad26.COV2.S vaccine versus placebo. Source of these receptors: a person between 18 and 59 years old who received the Ad26.COV2.S COVID-19 vaccine or a placebo.

The CDR3 nucleotides are TGTGCCAGCAGTTACCGAAAAACTGAAGCTTTCTTT. This sequence encodes CASSYRKTEAFF. The chain recombines TRBV28 with TRBJ1-1; D gene unclear. Germline V gene data show CDR1 as MDHEN and CDR2 as SYDVKM. Trimming left V 4 bases short and J 5 bases short, with 8 bases between. The CDR3 sequence is 12 residues long.

V gene TRBV30 combines with J gene TRBJ2-7; TRBD2 might be the D (7 bases). CDR3 length equals 17 residues. V was pared by 0 bases and J by 5 bases, with 23 bases between. Germline V gene lookup returns CDR1 GTSNPN and CDR2 SVGIG (reference sequence). CDR3 DNA: TGTGCCTGGAGTGTACGTGCGCGCGGGGGCAGAATCCACGAGCAGTACTTC. This encodes CAWSVRARGGRIHEQYF.

The chain couples TRBV30 to TRBJ2-7, with D possibly being TRBD2 (6 bases). In germline, CDR1 is GTSNPN, CDR2 SVGIG (reference sequence). Trimming pared 0 bases from V and 3 bases from J, leaving 9 bases between. The CDR3 runs 13 residues. The CDR3 sequence: CAWSVLTSYEQYF. The CDR3 DNA is TGTGCCTGGAGTGTATTGACTAGCTACGAGCAGTACTTC. The full variable domain, rest sourced from reference TRBV30 and TRBJ2-7, is SQTIHQWPATLVQPVGSPLSLECTVEGTSNPNLYWYRQAAGRGLQLLFYSVGIGQISSEVPQNLSASRPQDRQFILSSKKLLLSDSGFYLCAWSVLTSYEQYFGPGTRLTVT.

This chain connects TRBV6-1 to TRBJ1-2; D may be TRBD1 (5 bases). Deletions cut 2 bases from V and 1 base from J, with 5 bases between. Germline CDR1 MNHNS, CDR2 SASEGT. The CDR3 contains 13 residues. The CDR3 coding sequence is TGTGCCAGCAGTGAAAGGGGTAACTATGGCTACACCTTC. It yields the protein CASSERGNYGYTF.

The chain couples TRBV30 to TRBJ2-5; D might be TRBD1 (6 bases). Germline V CDR1 and CDR2: GTSNPN, SVGIG (reference sequence). The CDR3 covers 14 residues. Trimming took 3 bases from V and 5 from J, leaving 16 bases between them. The CDR3 DNA follows: TGTGCCTGGAGGGGGGACACTCGGACGGAGACCCAGTACTTC. Translated, it gives CAWRGDTRTETQYF. The variable domain in full, with the rest retrieved from reference TRBV30 and TRBJ2-5, is SQTIHQWPATLVQPVGSPLSLECTVEGTSNPNLYWYRQAAGRGLQLLFYSVGIGQISSEVPQNLSASRPQDRQFILSSKKLLLSDSGFYLCAWRGDTRTETQYFGPGTRLLVL.

The chain's CDR3 is CASSLGWPNTGELFF. For the CDR3, the DNA is TGCGCCAGCAGCTTGGGGTGGCCGAACACCGGGGAGCTGTTTTTT. The genes are TRBV5-1 and TRBJ2-2, with D unresolved. Trimming removed 0 bases from V and 0 bases from J, with 6 bases in between. Germline lookup yields CDR1 SGHRS and CDR2 YFSETQ. There are 15 residues in the CDR3.

This clone showed up just a few times. This chain links TRBV20-1 with TRBJ2-7; no clear D. CDR3 length: 13 residues. Germline V gene data show CDR1 as DFQATT and CDR2 as SNEGSKA (reference sequence). V shed 3 bases and J shed 1 base, with 10 bases lying between them. CDR3 loop: CSASVPGSYEQYF. In DNA form, the CDR3 reads TGCAGTGCTAGTGTCCCAGGTTCCTACGAGCAGTACTTC.

The V gene is TRBV10-2, the J gene TRBJ1-6, with a tentative D call TRBD1 (5 bases). The ends were cut back, 11 bases at V and 13 bases at J, with 9 bases in the middle. Germline V gene sequence: CDR1 WSHSY, CDR2 SAAADI. The CDR3 spans 9 residues. CDR3 sequence (DNA): TGCGCCGGTGGGGGGCCCCTCCACTTT. Translated, it gives CAGGGPLHF.

A few counts support this clone. The chain uses TRBV5-1 and TRBJ2-1; 12 positions match TRBD2. J gave up 8 bases and V 7 bases, and 10 bases lay outside the gene matches. The CDR3 runs 15 residues. CDR1 SGHRS and CDR2 YFSETQ come from the germline V gene. The DNA for the CDR3 is TGCGCCAGCGGGTCTAGCGGGAGGGCCTTTGATGAGCAGTTCTTC. It yields the protein CASGSSGRAFDEQFF.